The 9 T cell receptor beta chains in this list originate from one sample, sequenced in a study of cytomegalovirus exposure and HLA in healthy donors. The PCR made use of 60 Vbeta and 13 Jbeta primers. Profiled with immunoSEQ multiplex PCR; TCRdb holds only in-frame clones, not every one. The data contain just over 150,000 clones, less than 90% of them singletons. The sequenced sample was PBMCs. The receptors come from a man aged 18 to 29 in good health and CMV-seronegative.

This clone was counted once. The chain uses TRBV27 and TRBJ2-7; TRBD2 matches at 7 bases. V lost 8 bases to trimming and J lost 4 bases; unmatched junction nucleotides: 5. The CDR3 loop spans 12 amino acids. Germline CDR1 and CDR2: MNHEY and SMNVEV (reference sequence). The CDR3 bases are TGTGCCAGCCTGGGGAGGGGTTACGAGCAGTACTTC. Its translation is CASLGRGYEQYF.

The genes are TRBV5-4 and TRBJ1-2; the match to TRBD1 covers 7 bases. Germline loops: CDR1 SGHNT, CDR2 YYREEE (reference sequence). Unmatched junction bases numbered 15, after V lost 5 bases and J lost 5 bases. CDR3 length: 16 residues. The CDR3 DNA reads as TGTGCCAGCAGACATTGGCGGGGACAGAAGACTTATGGCTACACCTTC. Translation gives CASRHWRGQKTYGYTF. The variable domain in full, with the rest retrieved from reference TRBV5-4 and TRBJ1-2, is ETGVTQSPTHLIKTRGQQVTLRCSSQSGHNTVSWYQQALGQGPQFIFQYYREEENGRGNFPPRFSGLQFPNYSSELNVNALELDDSALYLCASRHWRGQKTYGYTFGSGTRLTVV.

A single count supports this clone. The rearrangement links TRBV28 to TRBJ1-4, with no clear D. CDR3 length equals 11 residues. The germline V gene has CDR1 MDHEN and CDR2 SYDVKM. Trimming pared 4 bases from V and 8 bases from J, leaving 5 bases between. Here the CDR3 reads CASSSGEKLFF. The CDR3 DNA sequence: TGTGCCAGCAGTTCCGGGGAAAAACTGTTTTTT.

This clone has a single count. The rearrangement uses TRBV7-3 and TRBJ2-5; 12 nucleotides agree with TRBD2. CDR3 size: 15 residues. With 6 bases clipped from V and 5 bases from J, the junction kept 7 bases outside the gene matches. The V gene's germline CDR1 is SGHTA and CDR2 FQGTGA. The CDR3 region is CASSPGLAGMETQYF. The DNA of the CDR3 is TGTGCCAGCAGTCCAGGACTAGCGGGGATGGAGACCCAGTACTTC.

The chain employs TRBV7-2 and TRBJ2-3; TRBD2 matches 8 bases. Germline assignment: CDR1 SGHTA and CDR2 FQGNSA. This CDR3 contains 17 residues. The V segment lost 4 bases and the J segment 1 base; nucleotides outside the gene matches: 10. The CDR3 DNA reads TGTGCCAGCAGCTCCTCCCCCCGGGGGGGCGGCACAGATACGCAGTATTTT. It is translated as CASSSSPRGGGTDTQYF.

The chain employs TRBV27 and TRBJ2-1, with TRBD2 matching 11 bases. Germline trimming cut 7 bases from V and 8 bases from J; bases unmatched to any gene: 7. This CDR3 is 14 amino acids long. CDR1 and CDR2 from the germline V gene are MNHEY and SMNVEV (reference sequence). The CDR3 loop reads CASTIAGGPHEQFF. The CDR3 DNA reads TGTGCCAGCACCATAGCGGGGGGGCCCCATGAGCAGTTCTTC.

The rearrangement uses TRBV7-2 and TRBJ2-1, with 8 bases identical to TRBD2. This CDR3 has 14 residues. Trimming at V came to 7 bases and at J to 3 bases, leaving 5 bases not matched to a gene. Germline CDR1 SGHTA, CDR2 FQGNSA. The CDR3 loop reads CASKLAANYNEQFF. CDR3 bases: TGTGCCAGCAAACTAGCGGCCAACTACAATGAGCAGTTCTTC.

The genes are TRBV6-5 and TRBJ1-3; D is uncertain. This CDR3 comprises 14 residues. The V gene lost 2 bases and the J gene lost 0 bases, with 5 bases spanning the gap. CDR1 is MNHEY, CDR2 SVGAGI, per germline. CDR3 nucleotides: TGTGCCAGCAGTTACCGGGACTCTGGAAACACCATATATTTT. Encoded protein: CASSYRDSGNTIYF.

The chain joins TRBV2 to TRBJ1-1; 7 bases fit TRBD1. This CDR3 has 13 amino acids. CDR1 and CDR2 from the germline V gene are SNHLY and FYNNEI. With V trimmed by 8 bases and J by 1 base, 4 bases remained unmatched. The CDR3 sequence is CASRGQPNTEAFF. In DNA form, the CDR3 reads TGTGCCAGCCGGGGACAGCCGAACACTGAAGCTTTCTTT.